Following are 6 T cell receptor beta chains from one sample sequenced in a study of blood T cell repertoires in COVID-19. This table comes from immunoSEQ multiplex PCR, and its TCRdb copy is limited to in-frame clones, with some not included. Seen here are about 98,000 clones, about 88% observed once, and the top ten hold about 2.9%. Sample: peripheral blood. These receptors were obtained from a man aged 45 to 65 with active or convalescent COVID-19.

The V call is TRBV1, the J call TRBJ2-5; the table calls TRBD2, which could not be checked here. TRBV1 is flagged as a pseudogene. The CDR3 spans 17 residues. The CDR3 region is CTSSQQTSGGLGETQYF. In DNA, the CDR3 is TGCACCAGCAGCCAACAGACTAGCGGGGGACTTGGGGAGACCCAGTACTTC.

The chain has TRBV7-2 and TRBJ1-3; D may be TRBD1 (5 bases). This CDR3 has 13 residues. Germline assignment: CDR1 SGHTA and CDR2 FQGNSA. V gave up 3 bases and J gave up 9 bases, with 12 bases separating them. CDR3 residues: CASSFNRRRTIYF. CDR3 sequence (DNA): TGTGCCAGCAGCTTTAACAGGAGACGCACCATATATTTT.

The J gene is TRBJ1-6, the V gene TRBV12-3 or TRBV12-4; D uncertain. CDR3 length equals 13 residues. V gave up 5 bases and J gave up 10 bases, with 12 bases separating them. As DNA, the CDR3 is TGTGCCAGCAGTCTCAGAGGGTCCTCACCCCTCCACTTT. As protein: CASSLRGSSPLHF.

The chain employs TRBV2 and TRBJ2-5; 7 bases are a match to TRBD1. Germline V gene sequence: CDR1 SNHLY, CDR2 FYNNEI. CDR3 length equals 15 residues. V gave up 4 bases and J gave up 4 bases; unmatched junction bases: 9. The CDR3 bases are TGTGCCAGCAGTGGACAGGGATCCAGGGCAGAGACCCAGTACTTC. Its translation is CASSGQGSRAETQYF.

The chain has TRBV7-6 and TRBJ1-5, with TRBD1 matching 12 bases. This CDR3 contains 16 residues. Unmatched junction bases numbered 4, after V lost 3 bases and J lost 4 bases. The V gene's germline CDR1 is SGHVS and CDR2 FNYEAQ. This CDR3 is CASSFGDRGLNQPQHF. The CDR3 nucleotides are TGTGCCAGCAGCTTTGGGGACAGGGGGCTGAATCAGCCCCAGCATTTT.

V is TRBV2 and J is TRBJ2-5, with 10 bases aligning to TRBD2. This CDR3 has 15 amino acids. The germline CDR1 and CDR2 sequences are SNHLY and FYNNEI. V lost 6 bases and J lost 5; bases outside the gene matches: 9. The CDR3 DNA sequence: TGTGCCAGCAGGGTGAAAGCGGGGGGGACGGAGACCCAGTACTTC. This sequence encodes CASRVKAGGTETQYF.